The entry below describes one TCR beta chain. Deletions cut 6 bases from V and 9 bases from J, with 19 bases between. Germline CDR1 reads SGHDN; CDR2 reads FVKESK. There are 14 residues in the CDR3. Assay used: immunoSEQ multiplex PCR; TCRdb lists only in-frame clones, some missing. Here the sample spans about 370,000 clones, over 75% being singletons. This sample is drawn from a study of blood T cell repertoires in COVID-19. Study-level information: Some COVID-19 samples were acute and others convalescent; all came from the United States, Italy and Spain. The analysed material was cDNA or gDNA that came from T cells, B-cell-depleted T cells, or PBMCs.

This receptor was taken from a young woman with COVID-19, enrolled during active disease. This rearrangement joins TRBV14 to TRBJ2-3, with D perhaps TRBD2 (6 bases). The sample consisted of peripheral blood. The CDR3 loop reads CASSLTSSALTQYF. The CDR3 DNA follows: TGTGCCAGCAGTCTAACCTCTAGCGCTTTGACGCAGTATTTT. Drawing the rest from reference TRBV14 and TRBJ2-3, the complete variable domain is EAGVTQFPSHSVIEKGQTVTLRCDPISGHDNLYWYRRVMGKEIKFLLHFVKESKQDESGMPNNRFLAERTGGTYSTLKVQPAELEDSGVYFCASSLTSSALTQYFGPGTRLTVL.